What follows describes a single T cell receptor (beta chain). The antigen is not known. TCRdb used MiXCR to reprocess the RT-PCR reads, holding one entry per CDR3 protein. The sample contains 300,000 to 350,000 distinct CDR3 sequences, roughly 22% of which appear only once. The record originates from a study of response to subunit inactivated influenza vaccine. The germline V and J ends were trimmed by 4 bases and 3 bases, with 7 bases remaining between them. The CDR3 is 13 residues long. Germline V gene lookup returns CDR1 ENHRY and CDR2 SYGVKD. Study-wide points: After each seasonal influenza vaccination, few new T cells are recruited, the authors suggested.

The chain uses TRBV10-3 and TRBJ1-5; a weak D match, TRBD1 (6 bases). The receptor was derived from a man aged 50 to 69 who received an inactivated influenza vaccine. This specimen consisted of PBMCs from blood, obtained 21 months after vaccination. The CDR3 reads CAISGDNNQPQHF. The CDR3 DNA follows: TGTGCCATCAGTGGGGACAACAATCAGCCCCAGCATTTT.